The 13 T cell receptor beta chains in this list originate from one sample, sequenced in a study of T cells after yellow fever vaccination. Via MiXCR, TCRdb re-called the 5' RACE reads, giving one row per CDR3 protein. Of approximately 550,000 distinct CDR3 sequences listed, approximately 13% are singletons. The specimen was PBMCs, collected on the day of the yellow fever booster vaccination. The receptors stem from a man aged 25 to 40 who received the YFV17D yellow fever vaccine.

This chain joins TRBV20-1 and TRBJ2-2, with a tentative D call TRBD2 (7 bases). The CDR3 extends over 15 amino acids. Germline lookup yields CDR1 DFQATT and CDR2 SNEGSKA (reference sequence). V lost 6 bases and J 1 base, leaving 15 bases between the germline ends. CDR3 nucleotides: TGCAGTGCCACGGGGGCGGGGGTGAACACCGGGGAGCTGTTTTTT. As protein: CSATGAGVNTGELFF.

This clonotype was seen only a few times. The chain carries TRBV28 and TRBJ2-4, with 9 bases that match TRBD1. Trimming cost V 4 bases and J 0 bases; bases outside gene matches: 10. Germline loops: CDR1 MDHEN, CDR2 SYDVKM. CDR3 size: 18 residues. The CDR3 DNA is TGTGCCAGCAGTTCCCAGGGGACAGGGAGGTCAGCCAAAAACATTCAGTACTTC. Translation gives CASSSQGTGRSAKNIQYF.

The chain couples TRBV20-1 to TRBJ2-1, with 9 positions matching TRBD2. V gave up 1 base and J gave up 9 bases; unmatched junction bases: 13. The CDR3 is made up of 16 amino acids. In germline, CDR1 is DFQATT, CDR2 SNEGSKA (reference sequence). The CDR3 DNA reads TGCAGTGCTAGAGTTTTCCTTGCGGGAGGGCTTAGTGAGCAGTTCTTC. This encodes CSARVFLAGGLSEQFF.

The gene calls are TRBV4-3 and TRBJ2-7, with 7 bases matching TRBD1. The length of the CDR3 is 14 residues. Trimming took 3 bases from V and 2 from J; bases not matched to a gene: 4. CDR1 is LGHNA, CDR2 YSLEER, per germline. The CDR3 region is CASSQTGSTYEQYF. CDR3 DNA: TGCGCCAGCAGCCAGACAGGGTCCACCTACGAGCAGTACTTC.

The genes are TRBV5-1 and TRBJ1-4; 7 nucleotides match TRBD1. The CDR3 has 15 residues. Germline lookup yields CDR1 SGHRS and CDR2 YFSETQ. The J segment lost 3 bases and the V segment lost 4 bases, leaving 6 bases of the junction unmatched. The CDR3, as DNA: TGCGCCAGCAGCCCCGGAGGACAGGCTAATGAAAAACTGTTTTTT. Residues: CASSPGGQANEKLFF.

Only a few counts were recorded for this clonotype. The V gene is TRBV5-1, the J gene TRBJ1-1, with D perhaps TRBD1 (6 bases). Looked up from germline, CDR1 is SGHRS and CDR2 is YFSETQ. CDR3 size: 13 residues. V was trimmed by 4 bases and J by 8 bases, leaving 15 bases between them. The DNA of the CDR3 is TGCGCCAGCAGCCTCGGAGGGGGGGGCGAAGCTTTCTTT. This translates into CASSLGGGGEAFF.

This sequence joins TRBV29-1 and TRBJ2-7; TRBD2 aligns across 7 bases. The CDR3 runs 14 residues. Germline CDR1 is SQVTM and CDR2 is ANQGSEA. The ends lost 5 bases at V and 0 bases at J; junction bases unmatched: 7. The CDR3 bases are TGCAGCGTTCTCCTAGCGGATAGCTCCTACGAGCAGTACTTC. The encoded protein is CSVLLADSSYEQYF.

This clonotype was detected ten times or more. The J gene is TRBJ1-1, the V gene TRBV12-3 or TRBV12-4, with D tentatively TRBD1 (5 bases). The CDR3 contains 14 residues. The germline V and J ends were trimmed by 3 bases and 0 bases, with 8 bases remaining between them. The DNA for the CDR3 is TGTGCCAGCAGTTTCGGGGCTGTGAACACTGAAGCTTTCTTT. Its translation is CASSFGAVNTEAFF.

Only a few counts were recorded for this clonotype. The chain has TRBV5-4 and TRBJ2-5; D gene uncertain. There are 14 residues in the CDR3. V lost 4 bases, J lost 1 base, and 11 bases lay in between. The germline V gene encodes CDR1 SGHNT and CDR2 YYREEE (reference sequence). CDR3 protein: CASSLHDTQETQYF. In DNA, the CDR3 is TGTGCCAGCAGCCTCCATGACACCCAAGAGACCCAGTACTTC.

V gene TRBV19 combines with J gene TRBJ2-1, with D possibly matching TRBD1 (6 bases). Per germline, CDR1 LNHDA and CDR2 SQIVND (reference sequence). V lost 2 bases and J 6 bases, leaving 14 bases between the germline ends. The CDR3 is 15 residues long. The CDR3 DNA reads TGTGCCAGTAGTATATCTGAGGACAGCTTCAATGAGCAGTTCTTC. It is translated as CASSISEDSFNEQFF.

Only a few counts were recorded for this clonotype. The CDR3 sequence: CSARDVGRNPSPLHF. CDR3 bases: TGCAGTGCTAGAGATGTCGGACGTAACCCCTCACCCCTCCACTTT. This chain joins TRBV20-1 and TRBJ1-6, with unresolved D. This CDR3 spans 15 amino acids. Trimming pared 0 bases from V and 10 bases from J, leaving 16 bases between. Germline CDR1 DFQATT, CDR2 SNEGSKA (reference sequence).

The table lists this clonotype with a few counts. The rearrangement joins TRBV29-1 to TRBJ2-7, with a weak D call TRBD1 (5 bases). From germline, CDR1 is SQVTM and CDR2 ANQGSEA. Trimming removed 0 bases at V and 3 bases at J, with 15 bases between. The CDR3 is 15 residues long. The CDR3 loop is CSVEDDRRGIYEQYF. CDR3 bases: TGCAGCGTTGAAGATGATAGAAGGGGAATCTACGAGCAGTACTTC.

This chain links TRBV5-4 with TRBJ2-1, with 7 nucleotides matching TRBD1. Germline CDR1 is SGHNT and CDR2 is YYREEE (reference sequence). V lost 4 bases and J lost 8; bases outside the gene matches: 6. This CDR3 has 13 amino acids. The CDR3 DNA is TGTGCCAGCAGCGGGGGACAGTCGGATGAGCAGTTCTTC. Its translation is CASSGGQSDEQFF. Complete variable domain (other parts from reference TRBV5-4 and TRBJ2-1): ETGVTQSPTHLIKTRGQQVTLRCSSQSGHNTVSWYQQALGQGPQFIFQYYREEENGRGNFPPRFSGLQFPNYSSELNVNALELDDSALYLCASSGGQSDEQFFGPGTRLTVL.